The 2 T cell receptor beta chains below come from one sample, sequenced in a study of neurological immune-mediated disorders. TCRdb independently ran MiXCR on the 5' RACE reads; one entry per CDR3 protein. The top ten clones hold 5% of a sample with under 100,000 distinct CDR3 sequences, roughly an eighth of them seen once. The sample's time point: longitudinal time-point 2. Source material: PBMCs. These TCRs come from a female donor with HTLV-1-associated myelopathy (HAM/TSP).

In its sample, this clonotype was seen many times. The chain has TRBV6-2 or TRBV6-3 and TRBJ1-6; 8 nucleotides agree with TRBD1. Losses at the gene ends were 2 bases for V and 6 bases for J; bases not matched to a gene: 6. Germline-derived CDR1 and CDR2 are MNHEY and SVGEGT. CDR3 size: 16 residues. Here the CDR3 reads CASSYARTGTNSPLHF. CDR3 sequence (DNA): TGTGCCAGCAGTTACGCTAGGACAGGGACTAATTCACCCCTCCACTTT.

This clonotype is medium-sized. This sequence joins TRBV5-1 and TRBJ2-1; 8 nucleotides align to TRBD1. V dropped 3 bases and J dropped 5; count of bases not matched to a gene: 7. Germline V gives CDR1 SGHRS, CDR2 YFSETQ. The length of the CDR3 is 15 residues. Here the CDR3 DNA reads TGCGCCAGCAGCTCCAGGGGGCCGACGCACAATGAGCAGTTCTTC. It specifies CASSSRGPTHNEQFF.